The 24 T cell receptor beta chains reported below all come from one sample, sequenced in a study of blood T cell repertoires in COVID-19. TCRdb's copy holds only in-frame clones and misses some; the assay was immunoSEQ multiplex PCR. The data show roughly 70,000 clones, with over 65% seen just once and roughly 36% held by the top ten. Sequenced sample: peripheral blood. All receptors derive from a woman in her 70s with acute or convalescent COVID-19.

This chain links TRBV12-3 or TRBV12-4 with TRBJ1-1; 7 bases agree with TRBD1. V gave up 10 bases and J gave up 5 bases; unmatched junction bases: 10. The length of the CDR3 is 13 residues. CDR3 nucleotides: TGTGCCATCGATGGAGGGGGCTCGACTGAAGCTTTCTTT. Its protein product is CAIDGGGSTEAFF.

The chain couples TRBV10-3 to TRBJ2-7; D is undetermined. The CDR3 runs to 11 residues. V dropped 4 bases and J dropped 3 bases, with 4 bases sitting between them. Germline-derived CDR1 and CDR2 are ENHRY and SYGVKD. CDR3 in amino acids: CAISAFYEQYF. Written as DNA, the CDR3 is TGTGCCATCAGTGCATTCTACGAGCAGTACTTC.

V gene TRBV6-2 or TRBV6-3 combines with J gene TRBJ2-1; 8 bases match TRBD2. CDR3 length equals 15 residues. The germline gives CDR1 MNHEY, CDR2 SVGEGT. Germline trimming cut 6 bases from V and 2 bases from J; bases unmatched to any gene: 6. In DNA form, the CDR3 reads TGTGCCAGCAGCCCTAATAGCGGGACCTACAATGAGCAGTTCTTC. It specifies CASSPNSGTYNEQFF.

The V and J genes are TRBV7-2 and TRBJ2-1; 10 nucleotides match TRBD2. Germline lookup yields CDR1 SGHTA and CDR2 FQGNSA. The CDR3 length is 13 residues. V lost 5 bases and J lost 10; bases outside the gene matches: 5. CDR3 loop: CASSLDSGREQFF. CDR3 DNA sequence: TGTGCCAGCAGCCTCGATAGCGGGAGGGAGCAGTTCTTC. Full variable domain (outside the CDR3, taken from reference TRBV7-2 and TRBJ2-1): GAGVSQSPSNKVTEKGKDVELRCDPISGHTALYWYRQSLGQGLEFLIYFQGNSAPDKSGLPSDRFSAERTGGSVSTLTIQRTQQEDSAVYLCASSLDSGREQFFGPGTRLTVL.

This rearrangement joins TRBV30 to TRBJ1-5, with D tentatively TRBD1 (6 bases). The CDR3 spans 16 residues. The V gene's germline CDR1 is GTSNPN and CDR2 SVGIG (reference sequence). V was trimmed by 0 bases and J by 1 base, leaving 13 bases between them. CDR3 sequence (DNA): TGTGCCTGGAGTGTAGGGCGCAGGGGAAGCAATCAGCCCCAGCATTTT. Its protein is CAWSVGRRGSNQPQHF.

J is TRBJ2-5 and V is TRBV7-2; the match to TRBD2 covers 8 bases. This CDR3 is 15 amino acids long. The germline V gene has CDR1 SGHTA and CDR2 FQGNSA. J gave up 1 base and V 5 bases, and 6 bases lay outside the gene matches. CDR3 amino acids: CASSLSGTSQETQYF. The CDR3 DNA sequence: TGTGCCAGCAGCCTCTCCGGGACTAGCCAAGAGACCCAGTACTTC.

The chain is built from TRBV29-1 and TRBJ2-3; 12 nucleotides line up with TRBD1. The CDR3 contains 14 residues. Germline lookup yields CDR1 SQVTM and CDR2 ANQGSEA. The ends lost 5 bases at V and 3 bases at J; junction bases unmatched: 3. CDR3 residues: CSVSGQGATDTQYF. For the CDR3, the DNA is TGCAGCGTTTCGGGACAGGGGGCTACAGATACGCAGTATTTT.

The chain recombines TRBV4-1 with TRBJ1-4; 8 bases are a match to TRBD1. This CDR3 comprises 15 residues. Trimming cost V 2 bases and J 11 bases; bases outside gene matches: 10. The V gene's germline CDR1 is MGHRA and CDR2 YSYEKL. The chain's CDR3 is CASSQQMDRAGKLFF. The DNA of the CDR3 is TGCGCCAGCAGCCAACAAATGGACAGGGCGGGGAAACTGTTTTTT.

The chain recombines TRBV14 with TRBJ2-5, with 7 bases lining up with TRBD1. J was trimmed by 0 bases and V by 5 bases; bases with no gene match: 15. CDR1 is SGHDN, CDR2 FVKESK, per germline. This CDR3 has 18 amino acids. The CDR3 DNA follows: TGTGCCAGCAGCTCGACGTTTTCAGGGGGACGGTACCAAGAGACCCAGTACTTC. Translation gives CASSSTFSGGRYQETQYF.

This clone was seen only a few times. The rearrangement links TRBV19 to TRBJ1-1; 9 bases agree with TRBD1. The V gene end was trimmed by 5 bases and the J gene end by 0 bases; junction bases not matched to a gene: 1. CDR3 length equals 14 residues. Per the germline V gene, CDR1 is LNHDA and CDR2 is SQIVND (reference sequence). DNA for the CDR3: TGTGCCAGTAGTTGGGACAGGGTGAACACTGAAGCTTTCTTT. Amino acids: CASSWDRVNTEAFF.

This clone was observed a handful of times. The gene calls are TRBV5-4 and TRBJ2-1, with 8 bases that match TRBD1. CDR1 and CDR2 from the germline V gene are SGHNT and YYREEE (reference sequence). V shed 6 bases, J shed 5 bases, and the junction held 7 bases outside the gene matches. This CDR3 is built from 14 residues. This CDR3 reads CASILDRANNEQFF. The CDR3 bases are TGTGCCAGCATCCTGGACAGGGCAAACAATGAGCAGTTCTTC. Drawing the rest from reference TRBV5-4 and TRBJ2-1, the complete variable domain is ETGVTQSPTHLIKTRGQQVTLRCSSQSGHNTVSWYQQALGQGPQFIFQYYREEENGRGNFPPRFSGLQFPNYSSELNVNALELDDSALYLCASILDRANNEQFFGPGTRLTVL.

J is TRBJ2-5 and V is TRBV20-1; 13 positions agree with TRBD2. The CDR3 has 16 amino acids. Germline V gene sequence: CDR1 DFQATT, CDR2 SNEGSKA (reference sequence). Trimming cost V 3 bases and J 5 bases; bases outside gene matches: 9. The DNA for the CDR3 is TGCAGTGCTAGTATAACTAGCGGGGGGGCCTTGGAGACCCAGTACTTC. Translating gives CSASITSGGALETQYF.

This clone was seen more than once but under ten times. The CDR3 sequence is CASSITGTSGGTDTQYF. The CDR3 DNA reads as TGTGCCAGTAGTATAACCGGGACTAGCGGGGGAACAGATACGCAGTATTTT. The genes are TRBV19 and TRBJ2-3, with 14 nucleotides matching TRBD2. CDR3 length equals 17 residues. V lost 2 bases and J lost 3; bases outside the gene matches: 4. Germline assignment: CDR1 LNHDA and CDR2 SQIVND (reference sequence).

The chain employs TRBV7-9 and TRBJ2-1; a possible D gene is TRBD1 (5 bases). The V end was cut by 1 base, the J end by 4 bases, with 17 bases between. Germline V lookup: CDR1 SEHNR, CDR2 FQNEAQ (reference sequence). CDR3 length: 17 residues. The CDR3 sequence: CASSLGVQGTIYNEQFF. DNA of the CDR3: TGTGCCAGCAGCTTAGGGGTTCAGGGTACAATTTACAATGAGCAGTTCTTC.

In DNA, the CDR3 is TGCGCCAGCAGGGCCCAGACAGGGGGCCGGTATGGCTACACCTTC. It specifies CASRAQTGGRYGYTF. The J gene is TRBJ1-2, the V gene TRBV5-1, with 10 bases identical to TRBD1. The CDR3 extends over 15 amino acids. Germline values: CDR1 SGHRS, CDR2 YFSETQ. The ends lost 5 bases at V and 5 bases at J; junction bases unmatched: 9.

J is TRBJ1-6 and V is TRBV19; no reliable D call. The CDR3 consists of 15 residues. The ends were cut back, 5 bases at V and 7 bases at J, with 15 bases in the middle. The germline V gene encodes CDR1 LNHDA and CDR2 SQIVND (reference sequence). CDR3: CASSPSRGLNSPLHF. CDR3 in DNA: TGTGCCAGTAGTCCCAGTAGAGGCTTGAATTCACCCCTCCACTTT.

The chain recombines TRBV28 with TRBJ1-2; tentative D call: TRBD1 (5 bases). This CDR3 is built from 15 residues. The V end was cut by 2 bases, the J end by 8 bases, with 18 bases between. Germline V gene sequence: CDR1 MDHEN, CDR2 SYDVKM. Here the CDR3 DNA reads TGTGCCAGCAGTTTAATAGGCAGGGCAGGTGAAGGCTACACCTTC. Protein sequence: CASSLIGRAGEGYTF.

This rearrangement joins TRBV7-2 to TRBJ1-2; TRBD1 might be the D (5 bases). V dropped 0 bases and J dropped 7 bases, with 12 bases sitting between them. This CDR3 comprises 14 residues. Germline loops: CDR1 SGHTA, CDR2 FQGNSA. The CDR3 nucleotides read TGTGCCAGCAGCTTAGCCCAGGGCCTAGGTGGCTACACCTTC. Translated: CASSLAQGLGGYTF.

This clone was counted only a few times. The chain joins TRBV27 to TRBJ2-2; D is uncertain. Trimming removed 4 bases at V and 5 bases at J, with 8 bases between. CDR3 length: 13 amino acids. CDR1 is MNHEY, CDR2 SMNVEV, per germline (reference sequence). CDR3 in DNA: TGTGCCAGCAGTTCCCCCCCGACCGGGGAGCTGTTTTTT. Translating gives CASSSPPTGELFF.

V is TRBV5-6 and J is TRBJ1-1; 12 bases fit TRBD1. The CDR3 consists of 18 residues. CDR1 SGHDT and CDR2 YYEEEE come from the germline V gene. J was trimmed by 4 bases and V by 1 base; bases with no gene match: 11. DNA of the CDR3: TGTGCCAGCAGCTTGCGACCGGGACAGGGGGCTTCGAGCACTGAAGCTTTCTTT. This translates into CASSLRPGQGASSTEAFF.

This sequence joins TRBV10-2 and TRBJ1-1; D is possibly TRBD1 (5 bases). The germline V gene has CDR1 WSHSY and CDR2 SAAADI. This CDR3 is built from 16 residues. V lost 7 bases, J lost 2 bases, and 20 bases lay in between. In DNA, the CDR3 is TGCGCCAGCAATACAAGGGGCCCCGGTACTAACACTGAAGCTTTCTTT. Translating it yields CASNTRGPGTNTEAFF.

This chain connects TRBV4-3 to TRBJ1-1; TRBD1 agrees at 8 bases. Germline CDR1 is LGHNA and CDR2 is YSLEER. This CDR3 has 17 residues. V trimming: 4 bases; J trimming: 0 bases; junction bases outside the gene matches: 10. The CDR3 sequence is CASSRAGTGAMNTEAFF. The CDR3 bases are TGCGCCAGCAGCCGAGCCGGGACAGGCGCAATGAACACTGAAGCTTTCTTT.

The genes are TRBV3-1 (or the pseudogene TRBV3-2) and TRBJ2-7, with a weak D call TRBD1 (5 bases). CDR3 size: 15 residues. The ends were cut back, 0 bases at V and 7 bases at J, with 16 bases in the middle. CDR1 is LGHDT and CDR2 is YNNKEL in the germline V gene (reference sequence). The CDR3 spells CASSQDSGWPLEQYF. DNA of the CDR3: TGTGCCAGCAGCCAAGACTCAGGGTGGCCCCTGGAGCAGTACTTC.

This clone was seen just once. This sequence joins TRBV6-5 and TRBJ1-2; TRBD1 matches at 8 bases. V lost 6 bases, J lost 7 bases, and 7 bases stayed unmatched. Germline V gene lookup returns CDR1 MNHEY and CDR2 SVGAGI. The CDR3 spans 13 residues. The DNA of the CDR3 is TGTGCCAGCAGAAGGACAGGGACAGGTGGCTACACCTTC. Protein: CASRRTGTGGYTF.